Below, 28 T cell receptor beta chains from the same sample are listed, as sequenced in a study of T cells in women clearing cervical HPV infection. TCRdb's table, derived via immunoSEQ multiplex PCR, lists solely in-frame clones and lacks some. The table gives approximately 15,000 clones; the top ten clones make up 7.6% of it. The sample was blood buffy coat. Receptors were obtained from a woman aged 18-69 years with a cervical HPV16 infection that either progressed to CIN3+ or cleared (not recorded which).

Notes on this clone: The observed sequence ends 3 residues before the CDR3 terminus, with the missing tail filled in from the germline J gene. The chain is built from TRBV2 and TRBJ1-2, with D tentatively TRBD1 (6 bases). This CDR3 spans 16 amino acids. Germline V gives CDR1 SNHLY, CDR2 FYNNEI. CDR3 residues: CASSALERGGTDTYTF. The sequenced CDR3 bases are TGTGCCAGCAGTGCTCTCGAGCGGGGGGGCACAGATACC.

As concerns this clone: The read finishes 3 residues shy of the CDR3 end, and the germline J gene is used to complete it. The chain is built from TRBV20-1 and TRBJ1-6; D is possibly TRBD1 (5 bases). V was clipped by 1 base and J by 9 bases, with 7 bases between them. This CDR3 has 12 amino acids. Germline V gene lookup returns CDR1 DFQATT and CDR2 SNEGSKA (reference sequence). This CDR3 is CSARGQSSPLHF. The sequenced part of the CDR3 DNA is TGCAGTGCTAGAGGACAGAGTTCACCC.

The CDR3 bases that were read are TGTGCCAGCAGTTTATTTAGGACAGGAGTCCGGGATTCACCC. Translation: CASSLFRTGVRDSP. The complete CDR3 protein is CASSLFRTGVRDSPLHF. The chain uses TRBV28 and TRBJ1-6, with 7 bases identical to TRBD1. The sequence runs out 3 residues before the end of the CDR3; the remainder is reconstructed from the germline J gene. Germline V CDR1 and CDR2: MDHEN, SYDVKM. V shed 1 base, J shed 8 bases, and the junction held 11 bases outside the gene matches. This CDR3 is 17 amino acids long.

Remarks on this clone: The read falls 3 residues short of the CDR3 end, and the missing part is taken from the germline J gene. This chain links TRBV28 with TRBJ2-7; 9 nucleotides line up with TRBD2. The J segment lost 2 bases and the V segment lost 7 bases, leaving 3 bases of the junction unmatched. CDR1 and CDR2 (germline): MDHEN, SYDVKM. CDR3 length: 13 residues. CDR3 residues: CASTQRGAYEQYF. CDR3 DNA (partial): TGTGCCAGCACGCAGCGGGGGGCCTACGAG. Variable domain in full (rest from reference TRBV28 and TRBJ2-7): DVKVTQSSRYLVKRTGEKVFLECVQDMDHENMFWYRQDPGLGLRLIYFSYDVKMKEKGDIPEGYSVSREKKERFSLILESASTNQTSMYLCASTQRGAYEQYFGPGTRLTVT.

The CDR3 sequence is CAISEGEGGFGEQFF. The sequenced part of the CDR3 DNA is TGTGCCATCAGTGAAGGCGAGGGGGGGTTCGGTGAG. The chain carries TRBV10-3 and TRBJ2-1, with D perhaps TRBD2 (7 bases). The read comes to an end 3 residues before the CDR3 does, leaving the germline J gene to fill in the end. In germline, CDR1 is ENHRY, CDR2 SYGVKD. This CDR3 contains 15 residues. V shed 3 bases and J shed 9 bases, with 18 bases lying between them.

About this clone itself: The read ends 3 residues before the CDR3 terminus; that terminus is restored from the germline J gene. The chain uses TRBV18 and TRBJ1-4, with 8 nucleotides matching TRBD1. The CDR3 length is 15 residues. CDR1 is KGHSH and CDR2 is LQKENI in the germline V gene. With V trimmed by 1 base and J by 8 bases, 6 bases remained unmatched. CDR3 loop: CASSPRQGRGEKLFF. Incomplete CDR3 DNA: TGTGCCAGCTCACCACGACAGGGGAGGGGAGAAAAA.

Note on this clone: The CDR3 end falls 3 residues outside the read, so it is completed with the germline J gene. This chain connects TRBV4-1 to TRBJ1-5; unclear D gene. V gave up 5 bases and J gave up 6 bases, with 11 bases separating them. CDR3 length: 13 amino acids. Germline V gene data show CDR1 as MGHRA and CDR2 as YSYEKL. CDR3 DNA (partial): TGCGCCAGCAGCAGGGTCTTTACTCAGCCC. Its translation: CASSRVFTQP. The full CDR3 protein reads CASSRVFTQPQHF.

In the case of this clone: The read ends 3 residues early relative to the CDR3; the germline J gene fills the gap. This chain joins TRBV12-3 or TRBV12-4 and TRBJ2-2; possibly TRBD2 for D (6 bases). This CDR3 is built from 15 residues. The germline V and J ends were trimmed by 4 bases and 2 bases, with 11 bases remaining between them. CDR3 amino acids: CASSWGEANTGELFF. The DNA read from the CDR3 is TGTGCCAGCAGTTGGGGGGAGGCCAACACCGGGGAG.

To note about this clone: The read comes to an end 3 residues before the CDR3 does, leaving the germline J gene to fill in the end. This chain connects TRBV7-2 to TRBJ2-3; 9 bases fit TRBD1. Germline loops: CDR1 SGHTA, CDR2 FQGNSA. This CDR3 comprises 13 residues. The CDR3: CASSRDRDQPQYF. CDR3 DNA, as far as it was read: TGTGCCAGCAGCCGGGACAGGGATCAGCCG.

Comments on this clone: The missing CDR3 end, 3 residues past where the read stops, is filled in from the germline J gene. The rearrangement uses TRBV7-2 and TRBJ2-5; weak D call: TRBD1 (6 bases). Trimming cost V 2 bases and J 2 bases, with 9 bases left between them. The CDR3 runs to 14 residues. Per germline, CDR1 SGHTA and CDR2 FQGNSA. The DNA read from the CDR3 is TGTGCCAGCAGCTTACACGGACAGCAAGAGACC. It translates to CASSLHGQQET. The whole CDR3 is CASSLHGQQETQYF.

To note about this clone: The missing CDR3 end, 3 residues past where the read stops, is filled in from the germline J gene. V usage is TRBV20-1 and J usage is TRBJ2-3, with 10 positions matching TRBD2. The CDR3 contains 15 residues. CDR1 is DFQATT, CDR2 SNEGSKA, per germline (reference sequence). V gave up 6 bases and J gave up 3 bases; unmatched junction bases: 9. The DNA read from the CDR3 is TGCAGTGCCGTCGGAGCGGGAGGGCCGACAGATACG. Protein product: CSAVGAGGPTDT. The full-length CDR3 reads as CSAVGAGGPTDTQYF.

Frequency places this clone as medium-sized (0.01 to 0.1%). The read terminates 3 residues ahead of where the CDR3 ends, so the germline J gene completes it. The rearrangement uses TRBV7-2 and TRBJ2-3; 9 positions match TRBD2. Looked up from germline, CDR1 is SGHTA and CDR2 is FQGNSA. The CDR3 spans 15 residues. V lost 7 bases to trimming and J lost 3 bases; unmatched junction nucleotides: 8. The CDR3 bases that were read are TGTGCCAGCACAATGGGACTAGCTTATACAGATACG. Its protein product is CASTMGLAYTDT. The full CDR3 protein is CASTMGLAYTDTQYF.

Comment on this clone: Read coverage stops 3 residues before the CDR3 terminus; the germline J gene supplies the remainder. This sequence joins TRBV2 and TRBJ1-2; D uncertain. V lost 3 bases to trimming and J lost 7 bases, with 12 bases between them. The length of the CDR3 is 13 residues. The germline V gene encodes CDR1 SNHLY and CDR2 FYNNEI. CDR3 amino acids: CASSDIRVFGYTF. The DNA read from the CDR3 is TGTGCCAGCAGTGATATAAGGGTCTTTGGC.

About this clone: The read ends 3 residues early relative to the CDR3; the germline J gene fills the gap. The V call is TRBV6-2 or TRBV6-3, the J call TRBJ2-7; D is uncertain. The germline V and J ends were trimmed by 0 bases and 0 bases, with 9 bases remaining between them. There are 15 residues in the CDR3. In germline, CDR1 is MNHEY, CDR2 SVGEGT. The CDR3 bases that were read are TGTGCCAGCAGTTACTCGATCGGGTCCTCCTACGAG. As protein: CASSYSIGSSYE. The CDR3 in its entirety is CASSYSIGSSYEQYF.

Regarding this clone: The CDR3 is cut off 3 residues early in the read; its end comes from the germline J gene. The chain recombines TRBV19 with TRBJ2-3; no reliable D call. The germline V gene has CDR1 LNHDA and CDR2 SQIVND (reference sequence). The CDR3 runs to 13 residues. Trimming pared 8 bases from V and 2 bases from J, leaving 11 bases between. Partial CDR3 DNA: TGTGCCAGTTCGGTCGCGGACACAGATACG. This encodes CASSVADTDT. The whole CDR3 reads CASSVADTDTQYF.

Worth noting for this clone: From the germline J gene comes the end of the CDR3, since the read stops 3 residues before it. This rearrangement joins TRBV13 to TRBJ1-2; a possible D gene is TRBD1 (6 bases). Germline lookup yields CDR1 PRHDT and CDR2 FYEKMQ (reference sequence). The V end was cut by 2 bases, the J end by 4 bases, with 11 bases between. CDR3 length: 14 amino acids. The sequenced CDR3 bases are TGTGCCAGCAGCTTAACCACAGGGCGCTATGGC. Encoded protein: CASSLTTGRYG. The entire CDR3 is CASSLTTGRYGYTF.

On this clone: The CDR3 is cut off 3 residues early in the read; its end comes from the germline J gene. V gene TRBV5-6 combines with J gene TRBJ1-2; D remains ambiguous. Germline V gives CDR1 SGHDT, CDR2 YYEEEE. The CDR3 has 13 amino acids. The sequenced CDR3 bases are TGTGCCAGCAGCTTGTCCGGGTTGAGCGGC. Its protein is CASSLSGLSG. The entire CDR3 sequence reads CASSLSGLSGYTF.

By frequency, this clone registers medium-sized. The read falls 3 residues short of the CDR3 end, and the missing part is taken from the germline J gene. This chain uses TRBV2 with TRBJ1-5; 9 bases match TRBD1. The V segment lost 7 bases and the J segment 3 bases; nucleotides outside the gene matches: 7. The CDR3 covers 15 residues. CDR1 and CDR2 from the germline V gene are SNHLY and FYNNEI. CDR3: CASKLGQGFNQPQHF. The sequenced part of the CDR3 DNA is TGTGCCAGCAAACTGGGACAGGGATTCAATCAGCCC.

About this clone itself: Sequencing ends 3 residues short of the CDR3 end; the germline J gene provides the rest. The chain joins TRBV28 to TRBJ2-7; TRBD2 matches 7 bases. This CDR3 is built from 16 residues. J lost 4 bases, V lost 4 bases, and 13 bases had no gene match. Germline V gene data show CDR1 as MDHEN and CDR2 as SYDVKM. CDR3 DNA (partial): TGTGCCAGCAGTTCAGGCAACGGGAGGAGGGGATACGAG. It translates to CASSSGNGRRGYE. Given in full, the CDR3 is CASSSGNGRRGYEQYF.

Details on this clone: The read comes to an end 3 residues before the CDR3 does, leaving the germline J gene to fill in the end. The chain employs TRBV20-1 and TRBJ2-1; 10 bases are a match to TRBD2. J gave up 6 bases and V 0 bases, and 8 bases lay outside the gene matches. This CDR3 has 16 amino acids. Germline-derived CDR1 and CDR2 are DFQATT and SNEGSKA (reference sequence). The DNA read from the CDR3 is TGCAGTGCTAGAGACTTGGGACTAGCGCTTATCAATGAG. This encodes CSARDLGLALINE. The full-length CDR3 reads as CSARDLGLALINEQFF.

With respect to this clone: One end of the junction is discordant with germline, which a read error may explain. The CDR3 extends 3 residues past the end of the read, so its final part is completed from the germline J gene. Distinct nucleotide sequences in the sample also encode this CDR3. The chain combines TRBV7-9 with TRBJ1-3, with unresolved D. CDR3 length: 14 residues. The germline V gene has CDR1 SEHNR and CDR2 FQNEAQ (reference sequence). The CDR3 is CASSAPDSGNTIYF. Partial CDR3 DNA: TGTGCCAGCAGCGCACCAGACTCTGGAAACACA.

With regard to this clone: The read is 3 residues too short to cover the CDR3 end, so that end is filled in from the germline J gene. The J gene is TRBJ2-4, the V gene TRBV18; maybe TRBD1 (6 bases). The germline CDR1 and CDR2 sequences are KGHSH and LQKENI. This CDR3 is built from 16 residues. The CDR3 bases that were read are TGTGCCAGCTCACCACCCGGGACACCTTCTAACTATGGT. Translating it yields CASSPPGTPSNYG. The full CDR3 sequence reads CASSPPGTPSNYGQYF.

In regard to this clone: The read is 3 residues too short to cover the CDR3 end, so that end is filled in from the germline J gene. The genes are TRBV20-1 and TRBJ2-7; perhaps TRBD2 as D (5 bases). V lost 0 bases and J 2 bases, leaving 14 bases between the germline ends. The CDR3 consists of 15 residues. Germline CDR1 DFQATT, CDR2 SNEGSKA (reference sequence). This chain's CDR3 is CSARDVVRGTYEQYF. The DNA read from the CDR3 is TGCAGTGCTAGAGATGTAGTTCGGGGTACCTACGAG.

To note about this clone: The read ends 3 residues shy of where the CDR3 ends; the end is completed using the germline J gene. This rearrangement joins TRBV25-1 to TRBJ2-5; no clear D. This CDR3 spans 13 amino acids. V was trimmed by 4 bases and J by 1 base, leaving 7 bases between them. Germline loops: CDR1 MGHDK, CDR2 SYGVNS. CDR3 in amino acids: CASSARFQETQYF. The CDR3 bases that were read are TGTGCCAGCAGTGCCAGATTCCAAGAGACC.

In the case of this clone: The sequenced fragment ends 3 residues before the CDR3 boundary, so the rest is inferred from the germline J gene. The rearrangement joins TRBV6-2 or TRBV6-3 to TRBJ1-5; 8 bases map to TRBD1. CDR3 length: 16 residues. Trimming removed 5 bases from V and 2 bases from J; junction bases left unmatched: 8. Germline V lookup: CDR1 MNHEY, CDR2 SVGEGT. CDR3 DNA, as far as it was read: TGTGCCAGCAGTCAATCCTTGGACAGGGGCAATCAGCCC. Its translation is CASSQSLDRGNQP. From start to end, the CDR3 is CASSQSLDRGNQPQHF.

Concerning this clone itself: The CDR3 end lies 3 residues beyond the end of the read and is filled in from the germline J gene. V is TRBV19 and J is TRBJ1-2; no reliable D call. Germline CDR1 is LNHDA and CDR2 is SQIVND (reference sequence). The CDR3 is 12 amino acids. CDR3 in amino acids: CASSLLNNDYTF. Incomplete CDR3 DNA: TGTGCCAGTAGTCTCCTTAACAATGAC.

Of note for this clone: The read ends 3 residues early relative to the CDR3; the germline J gene fills the gap. The rearrangement links TRBV12-3 or TRBV12-4 to TRBJ2-1; the match to TRBD2 covers 7 bases. Losses at the gene ends were 3 bases for V and 4 bases for J; bases not matched to a gene: 3. CDR3 length: 14 amino acids. The chain's CDR3 is CASSFGGLYNEQFF. The part of the CDR3 DNA that was read is TGTGCCAGCAGTTTCGGGGGACTATACAATGAG.

With respect to this clone: The CDR3 extends 3 residues past the end of the read, so its final part is completed from the germline J gene. The V and J genes are TRBV7-8 and TRBJ2-4; 8 bases are shared with TRBD2. CDR1 and CDR2 (germline): SGHVS, FQNEAQ. The V gene end was trimmed by 5 bases and the J gene end by 7 bases; junction bases not matched to a gene: 16. The CDR3 length is 17 residues. This chain's CDR3 is CASSALTPTAGVNIQYF. The covered CDR3 bases are TGTGCCAGCAGCGCGCTAACCCCTACAGCGGGAGTTAACATT.